The clone carrying this T cell receptor beta chain was seen ten or more times. This sample was taken from a study of T-cell reconstitution after alpha-beta-depleted transplantation in children. During its preparation, the TCRbeta library received unique molecular identifiers. TCRdb fed the PCR reads into MiXCR, producing one record per CDR3 protein. The sample lists around 680,000 distinct CDR3 sequences, about 15% occurring once. The CDR3 contains 13 residues. The V end was cut by 5 bases, the J end by 4 bases, with 11 bases between. Germline V gene data show CDR1 as MNHEY and CDR2 as SVGAGI. The chain couples TRBV6-5 to TRBJ1-1, with D possibly being TRBD1 (5 bases). Sequenced material: PBMCs from the stem cell graft donor, taken from the stem cell graft. The clonotype comes from a human donor who donated a stem cell graft to a child with acute myeloid leukemia. Here the CDR3 DNA reads TGTGCCAGCAGTCCCGGGGGTCGCACTGAAGCTTTCTTT. Its protein product is CASSPGGRTEAFF.